This T cell receptor (beta chain) came from a study of cytomegalovirus exposure and HLA in healthy donors. Overall study results and limits: About 87% or about 30% of the time was how often most TCR beta V segments were productive, according to an earlier analysis. More clonal expansion characterized HLA-associated TCR beta chains than equally common others in a later analysis.

Looked up from germline, CDR1 is LGHNT and CDR2 is FRNRAP. V was clipped by 6 bases and J by 5 bases; unmatched bases: 10. This CDR3 region has 15 residues. Concerning this clone: Its antigen is not known.

PCR was performed using 60 Vbeta and 13 Jbeta primers. Profiling relied on immunoSEQ multiplex PCR, and the TCRdb table lists in-frame clones only, not all of them. The sample table includes more than 40,000 clones. The sample taken for sequencing was PBMCs. The J gene is TRBJ2-3, the V gene TRBV12-5, with TRBD1 identical over 8 bases. The TCR originated in a male donor in good health and CMV-seronegative. The CDR3 DNA sequence: TGTGCTAGTGGAGACACCGGGACAGGTGGAGATACGCAGTATTTT. Encoded protein: CASGDTGTGGDTQYF.